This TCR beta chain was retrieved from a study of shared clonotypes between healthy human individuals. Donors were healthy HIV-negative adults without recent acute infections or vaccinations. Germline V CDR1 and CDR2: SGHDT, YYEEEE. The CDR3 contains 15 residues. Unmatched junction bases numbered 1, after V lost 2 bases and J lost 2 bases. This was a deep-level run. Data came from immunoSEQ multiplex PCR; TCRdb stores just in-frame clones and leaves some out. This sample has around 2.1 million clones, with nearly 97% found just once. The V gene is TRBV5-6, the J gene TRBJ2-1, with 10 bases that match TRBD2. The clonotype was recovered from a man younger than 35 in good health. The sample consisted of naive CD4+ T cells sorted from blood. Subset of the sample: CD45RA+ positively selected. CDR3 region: CASSLSGRAYNEQFF. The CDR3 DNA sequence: TGTGCCAGCAGCTTAAGCGGGAGGGCCTACAATGAGCAGTTCTTC.